Listed below are T cell receptor beta chains from one sample, sequenced in a study of OX40 agonist ivuxolimab in advanced cancers. Profiling relied on immunoSEQ multiplex PCR, and the TCRdb table lists in-frame clones only, not all of them. The sample yields 80,000 to 100,000 clones, more than 85% seen once. The source material was CD4+ or CD8+ T cells sorted from blood, sampled in a trial of the OX40 agonist ivuxolimab. These receptors all come from an adult with an advanced solid tumor such as melanoma, head and neck, liver or kidney cancer. Each CDR3 is given with its conserved first and last residue. Each record gives: J gene, V gene, clone size, CDR3 protein. The size field is filled for only some rows; it gives once, few, many or a size class.

J: TRBJ2-5
V: TRBV9
size: .
CDR3: CASSVVGGETQYF

J: TRBJ2-3
V: TRBV27
size: .
CDR3: CASSPGIAGGADTQYF

J: TRBJ1-3
V: TRBV10-3
size: .
CDR3: CAVGQYSGNTIYF

J: TRBJ1-5
V: TRBV28
size: once
CDR3: CASSFPGAGEVFQPQHF

J: TRBJ1-1
V: TRBV25-1
size: .
CDR3: CASVDPDRAAEAFF

J: TRBJ1-5
V: TRBV9
size: .
CDR3: CASSVVGGGGRQPQHF

J: TRBJ2-3
V: TRBV7-6
size: .
CDR3: CASSLGAGGTDTQYF

J: TRBJ2-1
V: TRBV5-1
size: .
CDR3: CASSLTGTSGLRAYNEQFF

J: TRBJ1-3
V: TRBV28
size: .
CDR3: CASRDRRSGNTIYF

J: TRBJ1-4
V: TRBV30
size: .
CDR3: CAWSWAGGSEKLFF

J: TRBJ1-2
V: TRBV27
size: .
CDR3: CASSFLGFYGYTF

J: TRBJ2-5
V: TRBV7-2
size: .
CDR3: CASSSGPPETQYF

J: TRBJ2-1
V: TRBV5-3
size: .
CDR3: CARSLAGTSAYNEQFF

J: TRBJ1-3
V: TRBV5-1
size: .
CDR3: CASSDPNRGPGNTIYF

J: TRBJ2-5
V: TRBV20-1
size: few
CDR3: CSARDYETQYF

J: TRBJ1-5
V: TRBV28
size: .
CDR3: CASSLRQGRGNQPQHF

J: TRBJ2-1
V: TRBV28
size: .
CDR3: CASSRPSGQWQFF

J: TRBJ2-2
V: TRBV5-1
size: .
CDR3: CASSFGQGGTGELFF

J: TRBJ2-1
V: TRBV28
size: .
CDR3: CASGLGNEQFF

J: TRBJ2-1
V: TRBV9
size: .
CDR3: CASSVEAGGPHEQFF

J: TRBJ2-1
V: TRBV11-3
size: .
CDR3: CASSQRLASGLNEQFF

J: TRBJ2-3
V: TRBV7-6
size: .
CDR3: CASSLGSVTSTDTQYF

J: TRBJ2-1
V: TRBV19
size: .
CDR3: CASGARGGGQFF

J: TRBJ2-1
V: TRBV4-3
size: .
CDR3: CASSPDFYNEQFF

J: TRBJ2-1
V: TRBV6-6
size: once
CDR3: CASSQIYNEQFF

J: TRBJ2-1
V: TRBV11-3
size: .
CDR3: CASSLRGRGAASYNEQFF